The clone carrying this T cell receptor beta chain was picked up many times. The CDR3 is 14 amino acids. V was cut by 0 bases and J by 5 bases, with 10 bases left in between. Germline lookup yields CDR1 SEHNR and CDR2 FQNEAQ (reference sequence). This record comes from a study of neurological immune-mediated disorders. 5'RACE generated cDNA with 10-nucleotide random UMIs. Every sequencing run produced over 160 million TCR-beta sequences, and the sequences from any one run covered 15-18 subjects. TCRdb reprocessed the 5' RACE reads via MiXCR and lists one record per CDR3 protein. The sample includes some 50,000 distinct CDR3 sequences, about 12% seen only once; the top ten take roughly 4.8%. Time point reported: longitudinal time-point 2.

V is TRBV7-9 and J is TRBJ2-5; D ambiguous. Sequencing was done on a sample of PBMCs. This receptor was obtained from a male donor with HTLV-1-associated myelopathy (HAM/TSP). The CDR3 DNA follows: TGTGCCAGCAGCTTAGCGCTAGATTCCGAGACCCAGTACTTC. Amino acids: CASSLALDSETQYF.